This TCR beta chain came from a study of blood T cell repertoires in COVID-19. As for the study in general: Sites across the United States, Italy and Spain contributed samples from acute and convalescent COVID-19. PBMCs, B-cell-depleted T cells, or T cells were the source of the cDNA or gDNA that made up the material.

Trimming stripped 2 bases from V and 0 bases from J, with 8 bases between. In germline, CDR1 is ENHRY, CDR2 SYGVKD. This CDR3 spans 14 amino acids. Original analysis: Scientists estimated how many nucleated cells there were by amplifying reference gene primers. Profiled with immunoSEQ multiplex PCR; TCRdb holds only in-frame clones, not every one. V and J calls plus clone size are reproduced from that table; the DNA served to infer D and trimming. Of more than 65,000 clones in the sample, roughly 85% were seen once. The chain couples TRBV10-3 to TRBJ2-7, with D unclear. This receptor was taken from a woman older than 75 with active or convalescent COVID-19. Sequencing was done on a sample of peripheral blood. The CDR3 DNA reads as TGTGCCATCAGTGAGGGGCAGGTCTCCTACGAGCAGTACTTC. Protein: CAISEGQVSYEQYF.